What follows describes a single TCR beta chain. As yet, its antigen is unknown. This entry is derived from a study of monozygotic twins with inflammatory bowel disease. The germline V gene has CDR1 SGHRS and CDR2 YFSETQ. The CDR3 has 18 residues. From the 5' RACE reads, TCRdb lists one entry per CDR3 protein and no DNA. This sample's table has 150,000 to 200,000 distinct CDR3 sequences. Study-wide results and caveats: Clonotype sharing was lower in IBD patients than healthy twins, most markedly with disease activity. Background noise in patient repertoires may stem from differing immunosuppressive treatments. The results supported no single strong signal or clonotype associated with IBD.

The gene calls are TRBV5-1 and TRBJ1-3; TCRdb indicates TRBD1, and absent DNA this call remains unverified. Sequenced sample: blood. This sequence originates from a human donor with ulcerative colitis or Crohn's disease, or a healthy co-twin of an affected twin (not recorded which). CDR3: CASSLFPGQSLLGNTIYF. Full variable domain (missing parts from reference TRBV5-1 and TRBJ1-3): KAGVTQTPRYLIKTRGQQVTLSCSPISGHRSVSWYQQTPGQGLQFLFEYFSETQRNKGNFPGRFSGRQFSNSRSEMNVSTLELGDSALYLCASSLFPGQSLLGNTIYFGEGSWLTVV.